This TCR beta chain was obtained from a study of T cell responses to AZD1222 COVID-19 vaccine (TCRdb year 2021). Looking at the study overall: A total of 233 trial participants underwent TCR sequencing, of whom roughly 210 had received two doses of AZD1222 and some 25 had received two doses of the MenACWY control vaccine. Trial participants were enrolled by age into subgroups of 18-55, 56-69 and 70-plus years, and around 150, 29 and 61 TCR-sequenced participants, respectively, were included in these subgroups.

Concerning this clone itself: What antigen it recognizes has not been identified. One base away there is no much larger clone; base qualities are not given.

Here is what the overall study found, with its caveats: Spike-specific TCR breadth and depth rose significantly after two AZD1222 doses compared with day 0 and with MenACWY recipients. Reportedly, close to half of the unique spike-specific TCRs recognized epitopes lying outside the regions that are mutated in the B.1.351 and B.1.1.7 variants. Participants were mostly white British and included more females than males, and it was suggested by the authors that clonal diversity may have been underestimated. In the small 56-69-year group, the increase in depth fell short of significance, most likely because of low power. No day 14 peak-response samples were available, so repertoires were characterized only after the peak T cell response. The vaccine-associated CD4 TCRs covered the entire spike protein, and the dominant responses fell in regions 160-218 and 743-854. Conclusions about previously exposed vaccinees were limited because only six AZD1222 recipients were SARS-CoV-2 seropositive at baseline.

In light of the paper, this sample's time point label describes: about 28 days (+/-7) after the second vaccine dose. Per the publication, the treatment or condition label means: meningococcal conjugate vaccine given as trial control. Vaccinee samples were obtained from the UK trials COV001 and COV002, which included a single-blind randomized controlled phase 2/3 trial of AZD1222 (ChAdOx1 nCoV-19) in healthy adults. For TCRbeta chain sequencing, PBMC samples were collected from trial participants at day 0 and at day 28 after the second dose. The CDR3 regions of human TCRbeta chains were analyzed by immunosequencing. The original pipeline was this. Repertoire TCRs were checked for matches against a reference library of SARS-CoV-2-specific TCRs that had been generated using the MIRA antigen-specificity platform. Breadth meant the fraction of unique TCRs that were SARS-CoV-2-associated, whereas depth meant the fraction of total T cells that were SARS-CoV-2-associated. Using the MIRA data, every spike-specific TCR was mapped to the spike region that the TCR reacted to and assigned to either a CD4 or a CD8 class. Log10-transformed breadth and depth values were compared by one-way ANOVA with Sidak's multiple comparisons tests. TCRdb's version of the immuneACCESS table is confined to in-frame rearrangements and falls short of the full clone set. An unresolved V gene accounts for under half of the shortfall where checked; the remainder is of unknown origin. That table furnishes V, J and clone size, whereas the DNA furnished D and trimming. The sample records roughly 100,000 clones, more than 75% of which are singletons. Together, the top ten hold approximately 3% of the sample.

The CDR3, from cysteine to phenylalanine, totals 12 residues. CDR3 DNA is the only sequence kept; it has 36 bases, read in frame from the first base. V trim: 7 bases; J trim: 8 bases; unmatched bases: 4. CDR1 and CDR2 are read off the germline V gene as KGHDR and SFDVKD. The sample was peripheral blood, taken 28 days after the second dose of the MenACWY control vaccine. The chain is encoded by TRBV24-1 joined to TRBJ2-1, and TRBD1 aligns with 7 junction nucleotides. This receptor was identified in an adult who received the MenACWY meningococcal vaccine as a control. The DNA is as follows: TGTGCCACCAGACAGGGGCAGGATGAGCAGTTCTTC. Its translation is CATRQGQDEQFF.